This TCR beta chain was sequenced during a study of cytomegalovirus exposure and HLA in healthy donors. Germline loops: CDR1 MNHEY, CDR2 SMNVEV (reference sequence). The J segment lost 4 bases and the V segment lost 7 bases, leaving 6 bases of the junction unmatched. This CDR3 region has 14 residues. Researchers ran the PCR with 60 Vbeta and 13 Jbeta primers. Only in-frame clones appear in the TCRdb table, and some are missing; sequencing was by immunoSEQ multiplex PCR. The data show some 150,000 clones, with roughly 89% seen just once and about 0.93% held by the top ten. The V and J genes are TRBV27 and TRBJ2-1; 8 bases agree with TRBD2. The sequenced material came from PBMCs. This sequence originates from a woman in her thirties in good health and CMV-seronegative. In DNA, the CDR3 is TGTGCCAGCACTGCCAGCGGGGGATACAATGAGCAGTTCTTC. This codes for CASTASGGYNEQFF.